The present T cell receptor beta chain was sequenced within a study of OX40 agonist ivuxolimab in advanced cancers. This CDR3 has 16 amino acids. Per the germline V gene, CDR1 is MNHEY and CDR2 is SVGAGI. V lost 4 bases and J 0 bases, leaving 10 bases between the germline ends. Sequencing was performed with immunoSEQ multiplex PCR; in TCRdb, only in-frame clones are kept and a portion is missing. The data show more than 50,000 clones, with 75% to 90% seen just once and about 4% held by the top ten. The clonotype comes from an adult with an advanced solid tumor such as melanoma, head and neck, liver or kidney cancer. The chain has TRBV6-5 and TRBJ1-6; no clear D gene. The sample was CD4+ or CD8+ T cells sorted from blood, taken in a trial of the OX40 agonist ivuxolimab. The CDR3 DNA is TGTGCCAGCAGTTCCTGGAAGAGCTCCTATAATTCACCCCTCCACTTT. Translation: CASSSWKSSYNSPLHF.